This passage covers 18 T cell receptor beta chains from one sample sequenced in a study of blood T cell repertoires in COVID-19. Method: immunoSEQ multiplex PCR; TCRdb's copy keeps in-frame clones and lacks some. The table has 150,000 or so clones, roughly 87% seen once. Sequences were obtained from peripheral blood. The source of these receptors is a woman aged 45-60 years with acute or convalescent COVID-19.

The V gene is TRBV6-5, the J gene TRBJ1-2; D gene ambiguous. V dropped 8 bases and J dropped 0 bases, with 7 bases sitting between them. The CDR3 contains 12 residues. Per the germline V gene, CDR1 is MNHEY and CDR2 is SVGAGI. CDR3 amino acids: CASHKANYGYTF. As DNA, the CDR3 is TGTGCCAGCCACAAAGCTAACTATGGCTACACCTTC.

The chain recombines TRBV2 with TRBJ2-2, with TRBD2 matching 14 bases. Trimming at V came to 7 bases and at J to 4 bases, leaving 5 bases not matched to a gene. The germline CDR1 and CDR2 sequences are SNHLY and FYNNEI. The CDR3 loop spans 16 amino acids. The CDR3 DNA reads TGTGCCAGCACGGGACTAGCGGGAGCGGGCACCGGGGAGCTGTTTTTT. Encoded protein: CASTGLAGAGTGELFF.

This chain's CDR3 is CASSEPFRVMNTEAFF. The CDR3 nucleotides read TGCGCCAGCAGTGAGCCCTTCAGGGTCATGAACACTGAAGCTTTCTTT. This chain links TRBV10-2 with TRBJ1-1; D might be TRBD1 (5 bases). This CDR3 is built from 16 residues. The V end was cut by 2 bases, the J end by 0 bases, with 13 bases between. The germline CDR1 and CDR2 sequences are WSHSY and SAAADI.

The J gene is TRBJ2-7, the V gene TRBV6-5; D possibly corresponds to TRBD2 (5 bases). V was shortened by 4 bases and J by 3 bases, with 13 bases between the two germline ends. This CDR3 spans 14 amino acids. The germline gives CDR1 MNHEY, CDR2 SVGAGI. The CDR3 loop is CASSFSGKGYEQYF. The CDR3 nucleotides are TGTGCCAGCAGTTTTTCGGGAAAAGGCTACGAGCAGTACTTC.

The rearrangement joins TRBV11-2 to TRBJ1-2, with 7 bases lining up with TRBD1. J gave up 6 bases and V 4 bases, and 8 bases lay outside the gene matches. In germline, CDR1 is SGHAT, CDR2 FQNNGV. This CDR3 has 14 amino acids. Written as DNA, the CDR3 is TGTGCCAGCAGCTCCTTAGACAGGGCACATGGCTACACCTTC. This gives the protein CASSSLDRAHGYTF.

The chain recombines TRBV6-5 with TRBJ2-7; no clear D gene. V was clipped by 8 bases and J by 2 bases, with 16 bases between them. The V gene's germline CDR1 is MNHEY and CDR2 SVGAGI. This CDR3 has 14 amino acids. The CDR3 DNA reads TGTGCCAGCCACATTAAAGACACAACCTACGAGCAGTACTTC. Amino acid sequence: CASHIKDTTYEQYF.

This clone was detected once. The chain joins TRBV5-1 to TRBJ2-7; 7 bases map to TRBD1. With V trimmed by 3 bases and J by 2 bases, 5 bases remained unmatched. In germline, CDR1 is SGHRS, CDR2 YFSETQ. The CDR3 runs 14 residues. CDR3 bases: TGCGCCAGCAGCTCGGGACAGATTACCTACGAGCAGTACTTC. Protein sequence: CASSSGQITYEQYF.

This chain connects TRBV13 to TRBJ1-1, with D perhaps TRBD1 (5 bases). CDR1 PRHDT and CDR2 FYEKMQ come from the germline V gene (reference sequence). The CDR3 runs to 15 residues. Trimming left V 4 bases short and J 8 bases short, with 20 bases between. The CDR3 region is CASSSTGHPTREAFF. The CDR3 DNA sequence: TGTGCCAGCAGCTCAACCGGACACCCGACGCGGGAAGCTTTCTTT.

This CDR3 reads CASSLGGTNTGELFF. The CDR3 DNA reads as TGTGCCAGCAGCTTAGGCGGGACGAACACCGGGGAGCTGTTTTTT. V usage is TRBV7-9 and J usage is TRBJ2-2, with a possible D match to TRBD2 (6 bases). The ends were cut back, 1 base at V and 0 bases at J, with 6 bases in the middle. The CDR3 runs to 15 residues. Germline CDR1 reads SEHNR; CDR2 reads FQNEAQ (reference sequence).

The CDR3 sequence: CASSQHRTGPSPLHF. In DNA, the CDR3 is TGCGCCAGCAGCCAACATCGGACAGGACCTTCACCCCTCCACTTT. The chain uses TRBV4-3 and TRBJ1-6; 7 nucleotides line up with TRBD1. The germline gives CDR1 LGHNA, CDR2 YSLEER. The V gene end was trimmed by 2 bases and the J gene end by 9 bases; junction bases not matched to a gene: 7. There are 15 residues in the CDR3.

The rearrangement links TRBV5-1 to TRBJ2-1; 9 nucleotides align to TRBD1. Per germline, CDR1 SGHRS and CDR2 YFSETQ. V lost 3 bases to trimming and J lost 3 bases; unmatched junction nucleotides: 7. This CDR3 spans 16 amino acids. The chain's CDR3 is CASSYGTGIGYNEQFF. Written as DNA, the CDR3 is TGCGCCAGCAGCTACGGGACAGGGATCGGCTACAATGAGCAGTTCTTC. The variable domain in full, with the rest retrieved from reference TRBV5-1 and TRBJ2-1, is KAGVTQTPRYLIKTRGQQVTLSCSPISGHRSVSWYQQTPGQGLQFLFEYFSETQRNKGNFPGRFSGRQFSNSRSEMNVSTLELGDSALYLCASSYGTGIGYNEQFFGPGTRLTVL.

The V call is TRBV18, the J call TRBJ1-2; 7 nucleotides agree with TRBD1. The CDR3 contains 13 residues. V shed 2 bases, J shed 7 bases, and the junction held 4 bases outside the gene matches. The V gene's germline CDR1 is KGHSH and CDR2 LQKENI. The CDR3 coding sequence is TGTGCCAGCTCACCAGAGACAGGGTTTGGCTACACCTTC. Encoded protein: CASSPETGFGYTF.

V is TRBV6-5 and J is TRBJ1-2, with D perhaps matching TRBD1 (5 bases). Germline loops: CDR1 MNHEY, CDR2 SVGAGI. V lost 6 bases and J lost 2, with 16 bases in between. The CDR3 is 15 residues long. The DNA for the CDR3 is TGTGCCAGCAGCCCAACTGGTGCAGGGAACTATGGCTACACCTTC. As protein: CASSPTGAGNYGYTF.

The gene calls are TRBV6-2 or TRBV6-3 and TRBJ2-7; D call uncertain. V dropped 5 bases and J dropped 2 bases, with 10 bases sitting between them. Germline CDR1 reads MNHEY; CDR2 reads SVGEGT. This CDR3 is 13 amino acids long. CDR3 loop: CASSRDYPYEQYF. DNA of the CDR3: TGTGCCAGCAGTCGAGATTACCCCTACGAGCAGTACTTC.

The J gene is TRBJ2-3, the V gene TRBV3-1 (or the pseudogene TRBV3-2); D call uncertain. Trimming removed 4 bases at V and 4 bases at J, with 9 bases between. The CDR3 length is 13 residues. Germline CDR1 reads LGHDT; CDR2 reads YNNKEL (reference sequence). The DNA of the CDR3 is TGTGCCAGCAGCCTAACGGTAGCAGATACGCAGTATTTT. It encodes CASSLTVADTQYF.

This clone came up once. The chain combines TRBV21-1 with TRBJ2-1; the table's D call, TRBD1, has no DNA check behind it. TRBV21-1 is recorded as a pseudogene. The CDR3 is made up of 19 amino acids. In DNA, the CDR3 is TGTGCCAGCAGCAAAGCGAGGGGGACAGGCAAGAGCTCCTACAATGAGCAGTTCTTC. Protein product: CASSKARGTGKSSYNEQFF.

The CDR3 nucleotides read TGTGCCAGCAGTTACCTCCCCCCGGACAGATCTAATGGCTACACCTTC. It codes for CASSYLPPDRSNGYTF. The chain links TRBV6-5 to TRBJ1-2; possibly TRBD1 for D (6 bases). Deletions cut 2 bases from V and 6 bases from J, with 19 bases between. The CDR3 runs 16 residues. CDR1 is MNHEY and CDR2 is SVGAGI in the germline V gene.

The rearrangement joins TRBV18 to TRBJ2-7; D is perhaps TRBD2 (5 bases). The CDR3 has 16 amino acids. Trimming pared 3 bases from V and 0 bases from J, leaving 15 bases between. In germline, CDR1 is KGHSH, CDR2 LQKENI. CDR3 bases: TGTGCCAGCTCACCGGGCCGGGAAGCGAGCTCCTACGAGCAGTACTTC. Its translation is CASSPGREASSYEQYF.